This TCR beta chain was retrieved from a study of HIV-infected patients and healthy controls (dated by TCRdb to the mid-2010s). For the study in its entirety: The study asked whether deep sequencing of the TCR repertoire from small blood samples of HIV patients could detect immune perturbation and reconstitution. Points the paper makes about the study in general: Processing included only sixteen HIV-infected individuals, and this was regarded by the authors as a major limit on how widely the findings apply. MAIT cell alpha-chain CDR3s were found at high frequency in healthy controls but were severely depleted in HIV+ repertoires. Roughly threefold more distinct CDR3s and higher Shannon diversity were observed in healthy control repertoires than in untreated HIV+ repertoires. Healthy controls shared more CDR3s between individuals than HIV+ patients, by Jaccard index and by count of highly shared sequences. Comparisons were complicated by unequal numbers of distinct sequences between patients and controls, and rare events from HIV-infected data were overweighted by size-matching. HIV-associated CDR3s exhibited a significant reduction in frequency during therapy, whereas CMV-associated CDR3s exhibited no significant change, although the majority increased in frequency. The use of whole blood limited sequencing depth and precluded separation of the dynamics of distinct T-cell subpopulations. HIV-infected repertoires showed significantly elevated mean Gini indices relative to controls, which possibly reflects oligoclonality. In size-matched repertoire data, the apparent post-therapy recovery of the Gini index in HIV-infected patients was not replicated. The study did not determine donor HLA types. Compared with controls, HIV-infected patients showed significantly different mean usage of eight alpha and eight beta V genes. The observed differences in diversity could not be explained by the slight differences in age and sex profiles between the study cohorts. Pairing of alpha and beta chains was not determined in the samples.

Around 510 ng RNA was reverse transcribed with SuperScript III using primers against the alpha and beta constant regions. Alpha and beta chain libraries were generated separately via chain-specific third strand synthesis with multiplexing indices. The protocol used a single primer pair to amplify all rearrangements within a chain, which avoided primer bias, and attached molecular barcodes to each cDNA molecule. Purified cDNA was ligated with T4 RNA Ligase 1 onto a 5' RACE adapter bearing a random hexamer and the SP2 sequencing primer site. Second strand synthesis was performed with Phusion polymerase and primed from the SP2 site, and slow temperature ramps were applied to favor optimal annealing. The 12-nucleotide barcode on each molecule comprised two random hexamer sequences, both introduced before amplification and concatenated. A brief initial PCR introduced P5 and P7 adapter elements together with a second index, and a 23-cycle amplification PCR using P5s and P7 primers was subsequently performed. In total the libraries went through about 29 PCR cycles, after which the libraries were quantified on a Qubit, sized on a Bioanalyzer, and diluted to approximately 4.2 nM. Normalized libraries were sequenced on an Illumina MiSeq with 2 x 250 paired-end kits. Reverse transcription reactions underwent purification over MinElute columns, with elution into 9 to 10 ul Tris-Cl. Adapter ligations ran for about 25 hours at 16 degrees C and were afterwards cleaned with AMPure XP beads at a 1:1 ratio. The paper's data handling went like this. A modified Decombinator that output V, J, insert and barcode information was used to process the demultiplexed FASTQ files. Sequences that shared a barcode but differed from the dominant sequence were treated as errors and discarded, and barcodes were clustered at Levenshtein distance 3 and counted to estimate the original cDNA molecules. For downstream analyses, the R packages ineq, vegan, igraph and RCytoscape were used, along with IMGT nomenclature and CDR3 definitions. V gene usage was computed over distinct sequences, each TCR counted once to avoid skew from clonal expansion. Whenever two unique CDR3 amino acid sequences within a donor differed by a single Levenshtein edit, similarity networks linked them. The authors compiled published HIV-specific CDR3s (about 100 alpha, 650 to 800 beta) and CMV-specific CDR3s (approximately 13 alpha, a few hundred beta) and searched for them in the repertoires. Lower sequence numbers were not the cause of the decreased diversity in patients, as random subsampling to size-matched repertoires showed. TCRdb applied fastp at Q25 and MiXCR to the public reads, then kept only in-frame beta chains. Merged by CDR3 protein, the rows form single entries marked with the most common genes and DNA. TCRdb's processing, not the authors', yielded these V and J calls. The sample table lists 11,000 or so distinct CDR3 sequences, approximately 5% of them with a count of one. Of the sample, approximately 3.5% is held by the ten largest clones.

The germline V gene supplies CDR1 MNHEY and CDR2 SVGAGI. There are 17 amino acids in the CDR3, from cysteine to phenylalanine inclusive. Just the 51-base CDR3 DNA is kept, in frame starting at base 1. V loses 2 bases at its end and J loses 6 bases; junction bases beyond the gene matches: 11. The table lists this clonotype with many counts. Its antigen remains undetermined. It has no much larger one-base neighbor in the sample; base qualities were not kept. Whole blood was used without fractionating the cells, so the repertoire represented all peripheral T cells without sorting. Ten uninfected healthy donors were sampled as controls, and four of these ten donors were sampled twice about 12 weeks apart. A roughly 2.5 ml sample of peripheral blood was drawn into Tempus tubes for RNA extraction. The TURBO-DNase kit was used to remove leftover genomic DNA, and GLOBINclear was used to deplete globin mRNA.

The sequence derives from an adult in good health. The sequencing input was blood. Here the chain combines TRBV6-5 and TRBJ2-1, with 9 bases in between that match TRBD2. Here is the DNA: TGTGCCAGCAGTTACGAAGTGGGCGGGGGGGCCAGCAATGAGCAGTTCTTC. Translation gives CASSYEVGGGASNEQFF.